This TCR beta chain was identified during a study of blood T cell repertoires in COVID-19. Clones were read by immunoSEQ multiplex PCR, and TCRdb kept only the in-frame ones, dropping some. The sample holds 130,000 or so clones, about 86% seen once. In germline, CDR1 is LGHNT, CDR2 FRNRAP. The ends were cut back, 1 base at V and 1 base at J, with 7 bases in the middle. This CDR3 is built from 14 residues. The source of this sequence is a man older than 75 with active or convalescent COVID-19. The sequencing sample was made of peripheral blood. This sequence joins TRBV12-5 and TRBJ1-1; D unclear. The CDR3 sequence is CASGLGHTNTEAFF. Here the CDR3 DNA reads TGTGCTAGTGGTTTGGGACACACGAACACTGAAGCTTTCTTT.